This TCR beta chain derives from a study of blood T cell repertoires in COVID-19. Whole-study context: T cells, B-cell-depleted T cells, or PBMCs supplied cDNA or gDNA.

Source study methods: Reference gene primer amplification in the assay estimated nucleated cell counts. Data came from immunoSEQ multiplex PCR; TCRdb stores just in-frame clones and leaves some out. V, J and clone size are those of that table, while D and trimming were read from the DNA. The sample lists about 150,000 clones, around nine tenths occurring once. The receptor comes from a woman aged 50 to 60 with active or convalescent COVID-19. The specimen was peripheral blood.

As DNA, the CDR3 is TGTGCCAGCAGCTTATGGGGGGAGAAAGTTGCCGAGCAGTACTTC. Protein sequence: CASSLWGEKVAEQYF. The chain joins TRBV7-2 to TRBJ2-7, with a weak D call TRBD2 (6 bases). V lost 2 bases to trimming and J lost 6 bases, with 17 bases between them. Germline CDR1 and CDR2: SGHTA and FQGNSA. The CDR3 is made up of 15 amino acids.